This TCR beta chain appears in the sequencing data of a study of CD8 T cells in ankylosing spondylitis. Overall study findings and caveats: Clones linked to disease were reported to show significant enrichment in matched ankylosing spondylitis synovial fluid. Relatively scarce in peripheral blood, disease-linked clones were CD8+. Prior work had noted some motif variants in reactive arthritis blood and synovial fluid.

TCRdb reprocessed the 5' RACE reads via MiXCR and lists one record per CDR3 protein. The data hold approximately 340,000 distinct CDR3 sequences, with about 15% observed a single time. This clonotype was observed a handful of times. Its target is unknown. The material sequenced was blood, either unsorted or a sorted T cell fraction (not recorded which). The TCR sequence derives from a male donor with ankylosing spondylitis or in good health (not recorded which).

The CDR3 loop reads CASSAPIPGTGLSYEQYF. The CDR3, as DNA: TGCGCCAGCAGCGCGCCCATCCCCGGGACAGGCCTCTCCTACGAGCAGTACTTC. The genes are TRBV5-1 and TRBJ2-7; 8 bases fit TRBD1. This CDR3 has 18 residues. Germline loops: CDR1 SGHRS, CDR2 YFSETQ. The J segment lost 0 bases and the V segment lost 4 bases, leaving 15 bases of the junction unmatched.